A selection of T cell receptor beta chains follows, all from one sample in a study of graft-versus-host responses after intestinal transplantation. Method: immunoSEQ multiplex PCR; TCRdb's copy keeps in-frame clones and lacks some. The sample yields around 15,000 clones, 33% seen once. The source was alloreactive CD4+ T cells from a mixed lymphocyte reaction culture, collected before intestinal transplant. Receptor source: a human patient who received an intestinal transplant. CDR3s include the opening cysteine and the closing phenylalanine or tryptophan. Each record gives: V gene, clone size, J gene, D gene, CDR3 protein, CDR3 DNA. The D gene is left open where the match is weak. Clone size appears in some rows only: once, few, many, or a class for an expanded clone.

>TRBV4-2|once|TRBJ1-4|.
CASSQEGLSTYNEKLFF
TGTGCCAGCAGCCAAGAGGGGCTTTCTACATACAATGAAAAACTGTTTTTT
>TRBV6-5|few|TRBJ2-6|.
CASSSDRSSGANVLTF
TGTGCCAGCAGTTCGGACCGGAGCTCTGGGGCCAACGTCCTGACTTTC
>TRBV5-6|.|TRBJ1-2|.
CASSPGWGNYGYTF
TGTGCCAGCAGCCCAGGGTGGGGGAACTATGGCTACACCTTC
>TRBV7-3|.|TRBJ1-2|TRBD1
CASSLALMTGIGYTF
TGTGCCAGCAGCTTAGCGCTCATGACAGGGATAGGCTACACCTTC
>TRBV7-9|.|TRBJ2-2|.
CASSFMTGELFF
TGTGCCAGCAGCTTCATGACCGGGGAGCTGTTTTTT
>TRBV6-5|few|TRBJ2-1|TRBD1
CASSYSTGQGAQFF
TGTGCCAGCAGTTACTCGACGGGACAGGGGGCACAGTTCTTC
>TRBV27|.|TRBJ1-5|.
CASSPNQPQHF
TGTGCCAGCAGCCCAAATCAGCCCCAGCATTTT
>TRBV4-2|.|TRBJ2-1|TRBD2
CASSQGLADYNEQFF
TGTGCCAGCAGCCAAGGACTAGCAGATTACAATGAGCAGTTCTTC
>TRBV27|.|TRBJ2-1|.
CASSLSAGNEQFF
TGTGCCAGCAGTTTATCGGCAGGGAATGAGCAGTTCTTC
>TRBV5-1|.|TRBJ2-7|.
CASSLNGQRSSYEQYF
TGCGCCAGCAGCTTGAATGGGCAGAGAAGCTCCTACGAGCAGTACTTC
>TRBV2|.|TRBJ2-7|TRBD1
CASRLQTRDRVYEQYF
TGTGCCAGCAGGCTTCAAACGAGGGACAGGGTTTACGAGCAGTACTTC
>TRBV21-1|.|TRBJ1-2|.
CASSRRNYYGYTF
TGTGCCAGCAGTAGGAGGAACTACTATGGCTACACCTTC